The present T cell receptor (beta chain) was sequenced within a study of T-cell reconstitution after alpha-beta-depleted transplantation in children. There are a few counts of this clonotype. Its antigen is undetermined. The CDR3 totals 14 residues. V lost 3 bases, J lost 2 bases, and 11 bases lay in between. CDR1 is SGHAT, CDR2 FQDESV, per germline (reference sequence). The TCRbeta library incorporated unique molecular identifiers. TCRdb used MiXCR to reprocess the PCR reads, holding one entry per CDR3 protein. The table has some 120,000 distinct CDR3 sequences, roughly 10% seen once. Study findings and constraints: By about two months after transplant, alpha-beta T cells reportedly arose from several hundred graft clones that had expanded.

The V gene is TRBV11-1, the J gene TRBJ2-7; no definite D call. The sample in question was PBMCs, mostly from graft donor cells, obtained 180 days after TCRalphabeta/CD19-depleted stem cell transplant. The source of this sequence is a girl under two years old who had a stem cell transplant for combined immunodeficiency, so the T cells may come from the graft donor. The CDR3 sequence is CASSFGTEAYEQYF. CDR3 nucleotide sequence: TGTGCCAGCAGCTTCGGTACGGAAGCCTACGAGCAGTACTTC.